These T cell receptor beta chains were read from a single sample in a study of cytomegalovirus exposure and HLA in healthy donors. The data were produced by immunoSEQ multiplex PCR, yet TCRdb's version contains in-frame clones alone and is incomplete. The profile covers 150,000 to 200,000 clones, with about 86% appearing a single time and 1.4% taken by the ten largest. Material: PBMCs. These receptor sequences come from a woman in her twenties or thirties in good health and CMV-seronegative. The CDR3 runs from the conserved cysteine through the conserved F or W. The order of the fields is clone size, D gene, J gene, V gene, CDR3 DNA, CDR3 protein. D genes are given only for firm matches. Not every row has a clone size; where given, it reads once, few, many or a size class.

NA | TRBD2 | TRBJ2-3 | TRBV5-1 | TGCGCCAGCAGCGTCCCTTTAGCGGGGAGCACAGATACGCAGTATTTT | CASSVPLAGSTDTQYF
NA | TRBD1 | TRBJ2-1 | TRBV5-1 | TGCGCCAGCAGCGACAGGGGCAATGAGCAGTTCTTC | CASSDRGNEQFF
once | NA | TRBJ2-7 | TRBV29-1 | TGCAGCGTTGTGTCGGAGTGGGAGCAGTACTTC | CSVVSEWEQYF
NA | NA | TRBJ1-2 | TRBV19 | TGTGCCAGTAGTGAGCCTTCACGCGGGTCACGGGGCTACACCTTC | CASSEPSRGSRGYTF
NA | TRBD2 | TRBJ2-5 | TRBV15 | TGTGCCACCAGCAGAACTAGCGGAGGGGAGACCCAGTACTTC | CATSRTSGGETQYF
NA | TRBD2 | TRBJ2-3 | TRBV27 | TGTGCCAGCAGTTTATTGGGGGGGAACACAGATACGCAGTATTTT | CASSLLGGNTDTQYF
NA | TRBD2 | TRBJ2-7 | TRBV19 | TGTGCCAGTAGTACTCTAGCGGGGGACCAGTACGAGCAGTACTTC | CASSTLAGDQYEQYF
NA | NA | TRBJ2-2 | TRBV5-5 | TGTGCCAGCAGCTTTTCCTCCGGGGAGCTGTTTTTT | CASSFSSGELFF
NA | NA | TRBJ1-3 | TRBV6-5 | TGTGCCAGCAGTTACTTTGGGCCAGCTGGGAACACCATATATTTT | CASSYFGPAGNTIYF
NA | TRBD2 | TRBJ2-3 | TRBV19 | TGTGCCTCGACCCGCCTAGCGGGGGGGGATACGCAGTATTTT | CASTRLAGGDTQYF
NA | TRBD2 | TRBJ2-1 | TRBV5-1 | TGCGCCAGCAGCCTGGGACTAGCGGAACTCAATGAGCAGTTCTTC | CASSLGLAELNEQFF
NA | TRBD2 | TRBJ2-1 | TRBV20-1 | TGCAGTGCTAGCGGGGGGGCGGGGCAGTTCTTC | CSASGGAGQFF
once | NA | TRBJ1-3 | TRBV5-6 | TGTGCCAGCAGCCCACTGGGGGGATCGAGCTCTGGAAACACCATATATTTT | CASSPLGGSSSGNTIYF
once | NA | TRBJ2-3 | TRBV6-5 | TGTGCCAGCAAGGCACAGGGCTTACCAGATACGCAGTATTTT | CASKAQGLPDTQYF
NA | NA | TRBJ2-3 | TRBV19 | TGTGCCAGTAGTACGGGGTATGAGGATACGCAGTATTTT | CASSTGYEDTQYF
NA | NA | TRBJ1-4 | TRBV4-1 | TGCGCCAGCAGCCACGTCTATGAAAAACTGTTTTTT | CASSHVYEKLFF
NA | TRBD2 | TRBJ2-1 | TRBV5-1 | TGCGCCAGCAGCCCGGGGGGGAGTTACTCCTACAATGAGCAGTTCTTC | CASSPGGSYSYNEQFF
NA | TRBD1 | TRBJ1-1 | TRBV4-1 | TGCGCCAGCAGCCTCGAGGACAGGGGCACTGAAGCTTTCTTT | CASSLEDRGTEAFF
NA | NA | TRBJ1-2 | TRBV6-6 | TGTGCCAGCAGTTACTTGACGGTCGGGGGGGGCTACACCTTC | CASSYLTVGGGYTF
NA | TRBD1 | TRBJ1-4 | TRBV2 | TGTGCCAGCAGCCGGGACAGGTCCACTAATGAAAAACTGTTTTTT | CASSRDRSTNEKLFF
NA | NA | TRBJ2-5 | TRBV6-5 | TGTGCCAGCAGTTCCGCCCTTGAGTTGGCCCAGTACTTC | CASSSALELAQYF
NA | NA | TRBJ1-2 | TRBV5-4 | TGTGCCAGCAGCCCCGGCGGGCAGAATACTAACTATGGCTACACCTTC | CASSPGGQNTNYGYTF
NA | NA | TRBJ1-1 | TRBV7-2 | TGTGCCAGCAGCTTCCCGTGGGCACTTGGGCGGAACACTGAAGCTTTCTTT | CASSFPWALGRNTEAFF